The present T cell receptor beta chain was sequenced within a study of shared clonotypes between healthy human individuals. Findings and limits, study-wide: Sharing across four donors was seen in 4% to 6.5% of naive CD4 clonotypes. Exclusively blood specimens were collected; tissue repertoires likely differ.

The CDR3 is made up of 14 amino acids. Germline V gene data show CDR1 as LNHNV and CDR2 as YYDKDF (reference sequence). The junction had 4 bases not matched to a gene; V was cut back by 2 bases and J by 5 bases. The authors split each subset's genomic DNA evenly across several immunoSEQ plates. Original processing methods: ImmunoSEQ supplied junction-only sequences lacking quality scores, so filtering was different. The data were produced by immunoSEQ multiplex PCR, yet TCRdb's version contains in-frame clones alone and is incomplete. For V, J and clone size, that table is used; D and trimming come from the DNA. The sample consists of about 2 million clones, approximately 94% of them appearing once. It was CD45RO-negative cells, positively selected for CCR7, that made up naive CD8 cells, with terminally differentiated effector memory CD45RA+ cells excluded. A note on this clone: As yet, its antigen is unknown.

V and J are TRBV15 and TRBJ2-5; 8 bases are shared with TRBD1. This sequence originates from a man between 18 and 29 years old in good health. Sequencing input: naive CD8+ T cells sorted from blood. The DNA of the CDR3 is TGTGCCACCAGCAGACAGGGGGCTCGGGAGACCCAGTACTTC. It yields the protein CATSRQGARETQYF.